The next 26 T cell receptor beta chains were all read from a single sample in a study of cytomegalovirus exposure and HLA in healthy donors. Amplification used 60 Vbeta primers and 13 Jbeta primers. The data were produced by immunoSEQ multiplex PCR, yet TCRdb's version contains in-frame clones alone and is incomplete. The sample has about 67,000 clones; roughly nine tenths are singletons. Sequences were obtained from PBMCs. These receptors came from a woman aged 25 to 39 in good health and CMV-seropositive.

This chain connects TRBV19 to TRBJ1-4; 7 positions agree with TRBD1. The CDR3 length is 13 residues. CDR1 and CDR2 (germline): LNHDA, SQIVND (reference sequence). V lost 5 bases to trimming and J lost 8 bases; unmatched junction nucleotides: 5. The CDR3, as DNA: TGTGCCAGTAGTGTCCGACAGGGAGAAAAACTGTTTTTT. Its protein product is CASSVRQGEKLFF.

The chain joins TRBV27 to TRBJ2-3; D is undetermined. Germline-derived CDR1 and CDR2 are MNHEY and SMNVEV (reference sequence). The V end was cut by 5 bases, the J end by 4 bases, with 16 bases between. The CDR3 totals 15 residues. The CDR3 DNA reads TGTGCCAGCAGTCAGCGCGTTAGCCCAGCAGATACGCAGTATTTT. Translated, it gives CASSQRVSPADTQYF.

This chain links TRBV11-2 with TRBJ2-2; TRBD2 agrees at 8 bases. Germline CDR1 reads SGHAT; CDR2 reads FQNNGV. The CDR3 sequence is 14 residues long. V dropped 4 bases and J dropped 5; count of bases not matched to a gene: 3. The CDR3 bases are TGTGCCAGCAGCTGGGGACTAGAGACCGGGGAGCTGTTTTTT. As protein: CASSWGLETGELFF.

This chain joins TRBV10-2 and TRBJ1-1; D uncertain. Germline values: CDR1 WSHSY, CDR2 SAAADI. The CDR3 sequence is 11 residues long. The V end lost 8 bases, the J end lost 7 bases, and 11 bases lay between the germline ends. As DNA, the CDR3 is TGCGCCAGCCTAATGGGGAGTGAAGCTTTCTTT. Amino acid sequence: CASLMGSEAFF.

The chain carries TRBV28 and TRBJ2-1; 10 nucleotides match TRBD2. V shed 1 base and J 3 bases; nucleotides not matched to a gene: 9. The germline CDR1 and CDR2 sequences are MDHEN and SYDVKM. The CDR3 is 18 residues long. The CDR3 here is CASSLLRLAGEIYNEQFF. CDR3 nucleotides: TGTGCCAGCAGTTTATTGCGGCTAGCGGGAGAAATCTACAATGAGCAGTTCTTC.

This chain joins TRBV5-1 and TRBJ2-2, with a possible D match to TRBD2 (5 bases). Trimming shortened V by 4 bases and J by 6 bases, and 22 bases separated the two germline ends. The CDR3 covers 17 residues. CDR1 SGHRS and CDR2 YFSETQ come from the germline V gene. The CDR3 spells CASSLRPYLAGPGELFF. DNA of the CDR3: TGCGCCAGCAGCCTTCGTCCGTACCTAGCCGGCCCCGGGGAGCTGTTTTTT.

This chain joins TRBV6-1 and TRBJ2-7, with D maybe TRBD2 (5 bases). The CDR3 is 15 amino acids. V was trimmed by 5 bases and J by 3 bases, leaving 17 bases between them. Per the germline V gene, CDR1 is MNHNS and CDR2 is SASEGT. This chain's CDR3 is CASSLEVRALYEQYF. CDR3 nucleotides: TGTGCCAGCAGTTTAGAAGTGCGGGCCCTCTACGAGCAGTACTTC.

The table lists this clone with a few counts. The CDR3 reads CASSLGGGGDTIYF. In DNA form, the CDR3 reads TGTGCCAGCAGCTTAGGAGGGGGCGGCGACACCATATATTTT. V usage is TRBV7-9 and J usage is TRBJ1-3, with TRBD1 matching 7 bases. Germline CDR1 SEHNR, CDR2 FQNEAQ (reference sequence). J lost 8 bases, V lost 1 base, and 5 bases had no gene match. The CDR3 runs to 14 residues.

The chain combines TRBV5-1 with TRBJ1-1; weak D call: TRBD1 (5 bases). V lost 0 bases, J lost 1 base, and 10 bases lay in between. In germline, CDR1 is SGHRS, CDR2 YFSETQ. This CDR3 has 15 residues. The DNA for the CDR3 is TGCGCCAGCAGCTTGGAACAGGCGCCGAACACTGAAGCTTTCTTT. Protein sequence: CASSLEQAPNTEAFF.

The genes are TRBV5-8 and TRBJ2-3; no firm D call. Trimming left V 0 bases short and J 6 bases short, with 8 bases between. This CDR3 region has 13 residues. Germline V CDR1 and CDR2: SGHTS, YDEGEE. The CDR3 DNA follows: TGTGCCAGCAGCTTGGAGTTAGCTGATACGCAGTATTTT. It codes for CASSLELADTQYF.

This clone was observed once. The chain recombines TRBV9 with TRBJ2-2, with 8 bases fitting TRBD2. Trimming removed 3 bases from V and 2 bases from J; junction bases left unmatched: 9. Germline CDR1 and CDR2: SGDLS and YYNGEE. This CDR3 is 17 amino acids long. CDR3 coding DNA: TGTGCCAGCAGCGCCCGGGGGGGAGCGGGAAACACCGGGGAGCTGTTTTTT. Protein: CASSARGGAGNTGELFF.

The gene calls are TRBV5-1 and TRBJ1-1, with D tentatively TRBD1 (5 bases). The germline gives CDR1 SGHRS, CDR2 YFSETQ. This CDR3 is 14 amino acids long. Trimming took 2 bases from V and 1 from J, leaving 9 bases between them. The CDR3: CASSFFQGNTEAFF. The DNA of the CDR3 is TGCGCCAGCAGCTTCTTTCAGGGGAACACTGAAGCTTTCTTT.

This sequence joins TRBV29-1 and TRBJ1-2; D ambiguous. V was trimmed by 3 bases and J by 0 bases, leaving 8 bases between them. The CDR3 extends over 13 amino acids. The germline V gene has CDR1 SQVTM and CDR2 ANQGSEA. The CDR3 here is CSVDGSPNYGYTF. The CDR3 nucleotides read TGCAGCGTTGACGGGTCTCCTAACTATGGCTACACCTTC. Full variable domain (outside the CDR3, taken from reference TRBV29-1 and TRBJ1-2): SAVISQKPSRDICQRGTSLTIQCQVDSQVTMMFWYRQQPGQSLTLIATANQGSEATYESGFVIDKFPISRPNLTFSTLTVSNMSPEDSSIYLCSVDGSPNYGYTFGSGTRLTVV.

V usage is TRBV5-1 and J usage is TRBJ1-1; possible D gene TRBD1, 6 bases. CDR3 size: 15 residues. V was cut by 4 bases and J by 0 bases, with 13 bases left in between. Germline V gene lookup returns CDR1 SGHRS and CDR2 YFSETQ. In nucleotides, the CDR3 is TGCGCCAGCAGCCCACGGACAGAAATGAACACTGAAGCTTTCTTT. This codes for CASSPRTEMNTEAFF. Full variable domain (outside the CDR3, taken from reference TRBV5-1 and TRBJ1-1): KAGVTQTPRYLIKTRGQQVTLSCSPISGHRSVSWYQQTPGQGLQFLFEYFSETQRNKGNFPGRFSGRQFSNSRSEMNVSTLELGDSALYLCASSPRTEMNTEAFFGQGTRLTVV.

J is TRBJ1-2 and V is TRBV19, with D hard to call. The length of the CDR3 is 13 residues. V was cut by 5 bases and J by 0 bases, with 7 bases left in between. CDR1 and CDR2 (germline): LNHDA, SQIVND (reference sequence). The CDR3 coding sequence is TGTGCCAGTAGTTTGAGGGCTAACTATGGCTACACCTTC. Translation gives CASSLRANYGYTF.

J is TRBJ2-1 and V is TRBV6-5; 12 bases line up with TRBD2. Per germline, CDR1 MNHEY and CDR2 SVGAGI. V dropped 4 bases and J dropped 12; count of bases not matched to a gene: 10. The CDR3 is 15 residues long. CDR3 nucleotide sequence: TGTGCCAGCAGTTCTGGTCGGCTAGCGGGAGGGCGGCAGTTCTTC. This sequence encodes CASSSGRLAGGRQFF.

This chain connects TRBV29-1 to TRBJ1-2, with D maybe TRBD1 (6 bases). This CDR3 contains 11 residues. The germline gives CDR1 SQVTM, CDR2 ANQGSEA. Trimming took 7 bases from V and 4 from J, leaving 10 bases between them. The CDR3 DNA reads as TGCAGCGCCAGGGGTAGCTATGGCTACACCTTC. Encoded protein: CSARGSYGYTF.

The genes are TRBV6-5 and TRBJ1-1; D is perhaps TRBD1 (6 bases). Looked up from germline, CDR1 is MNHEY and CDR2 is SVGAGI. This CDR3 has 14 residues. The V end lost 0 bases, the J end lost 8 bases, and 13 bases lay between the germline ends. The CDR3 DNA sequence: TGTGCCAGCAGTTACTCTGAGGGGGGGAAGGAAGCTTTCTTT. It yields the protein CASSYSEGGKEAFF.

The chain links TRBV15 to TRBJ1-2; D unresolved. V was clipped by 3 bases and J by 4 bases, with 18 bases between them. This CDR3 region has 16 residues. The germline CDR1 and CDR2 sequences are LNHNV and YYDKDF (reference sequence). CDR3 sequence reads: CATSRRFVTAGYGYTF. The CDR3 DNA sequence: TGTGCCACCAGCAGGCGGTTTGTGACCGCCGGCTATGGCTACACCTTC.

J is TRBJ2-7 and V is TRBV5-1; TRBD2 aligns across 7 bases. V shed 4 bases, J shed 3 bases, and the junction held 1 base outside the gene matches. CDR1 is SGHRS, CDR2 YFSETQ, per germline. The CDR3 contains 12 residues. CDR3 nucleotides: TGCGCCAGCAGCGGGACTAACTACGAGCAGTACTTC. It encodes CASSGTNYEQYF.

The chain employs TRBV18 and TRBJ1-6; D remains unclear. The germline gives CDR1 KGHSH, CDR2 LQKENI. CDR3 length: 14 amino acids. V lost 3 bases to trimming and J lost 4 bases, with 7 bases between them. CDR3 nucleotide sequence: TGTGCCAGCTCACCGCCCAGTTATAATTCACCCCTCCACTTT. It translates to CASSPPSYNSPLHF.

The chain carries TRBV30 and TRBJ1-6; D may be TRBD1 (5 bases). Germline V gene lookup returns CDR1 GTSNPN and CDR2 SVGIG (reference sequence). V shed 5 bases and J shed 7 bases, with 15 bases lying between them. CDR3 size: 14 residues. In nucleotides, the CDR3 is TGTGCCTGGGGCCGACAGCTCCAGAATTCACCCCTCCACTTT. Translating gives CAWGRQLQNSPLHF. The full variable domain, its missing parts supplied by reference TRBV30 and TRBJ1-6, is SQTIHQWPATLVQPVGSPLSLECTVEGTSNPNLYWYRQAAGRGLQLLFYSVGIGQISSEVPQNLSASRPQDRQFILSSKKLLLSDSGFYLCAWGRQLQNSPLHFGNGTRLTVT.

V is TRBV27 and J is TRBJ2-1; tentative D call: TRBD1 (6 bases). V was trimmed by 8 bases and J by 8 bases, leaving 19 bases between them. The CDR3 covers 14 residues. The V gene's germline CDR1 is MNHEY and CDR2 SMNVEV (reference sequence). The CDR3 loop reads CASGTLPSSDEQFF. In DNA form, the CDR3 reads TGTGCCAGCGGGACACTACCTTCGTCCGATGAGCAGTTCTTC.

Here the CDR3 reads CASSKELMDTTYEQYF. The CDR3 DNA reads as TGTGCCAGCAGCAAAGAGTTAATGGACACAACCTACGAGCAGTACTTC. V and J are TRBV21-1 and TRBJ2-7; no DNA check was done on the table's D call, TRBD1. TRBV21-1 is reported as a pseudogene. The CDR3 spans 16 residues.

This clone was counted a few times. The genes are TRBV5-5 and TRBJ2-2; possibly TRBD2 for D (6 bases). The V gene's germline CDR1 is SGHKS and CDR2 YYEKEE (reference sequence). The CDR3 consists of 14 residues. Between the trimmed V and J ends, which lost 4 bases and 4 bases, there was a span of 11 bases. The CDR3 is CASSLRGGTGELFF. The CDR3 coding sequence is TGTGCCAGCAGCCTCCGGGGAGGCACCGGGGAGCTGTTTTTT.

The chain combines TRBV10-3 with TRBJ2-7, with 13 bases fitting TRBD2. CDR1 and CDR2 (germline): ENHRY, SYGVKD. The CDR3 length is 16 residues. With V trimmed by 0 bases and J by 3 bases, 2 bases remained unmatched. The CDR3 DNA reads TGTGCCATCAGTGAGTCAGGGACTAGCGGGATCTACGAGCAGTACTTC. Amino acid sequence: CAISESGTSGIYEQYF.